This T cell receptor beta chain appears in the sequencing data of a study of beta chain features in type 1 diabetes. This clone was picked up many times. Sequencing targeted expressed TCRB transcripts, as all isolated RNA had been reverse transcribed. Sequenced by immunoSEQ multiplex PCR; TCRdb stores in-frame clones only, minus some. Of approximately 150,000 clones in the sample, 9.5% to 10% were seen once. The sequenced material came from central memory CD4+ T cells from blood. The sequence was obtained from a woman in her forties in good health.

As DNA, the CDR3 is TGTGCCAGCCAAGGGGGGGGGCTCTATGGCTACACCTTC. Protein sequence: CASQGGGLYGYTF. This rearrangement joins TRBV6-1 to TRBJ1-2, with D tentatively TRBD1 (6 bases). This CDR3 has 13 residues. Germline V gene data show CDR1 as MNHNS and CDR2 as SASEGT. V was cut by 8 bases and J by 4 bases, with 14 bases left in between.